Each of the 2 T cell receptor beta chains below was sequenced from the same sample in a study of T-cell reconstitution after alpha-beta-depleted transplantation in children. Preparation of the TCRbeta library was carried out with unique molecular identifiers. Each CDR3 protein is one row after TCRdb ran MiXCR on the PCR reads. The data contain roughly 250,000 distinct CDR3 sequences, around 7.5% of them singletons. Sequenced material: PBMCs, mostly from graft donor cells, taken 180 days after TCRalphabeta/CD19-depleted stem cell transplant. The receptor set was obtained from a male patient aged 10 to 17 who had a stem cell transplant for acute lymphoblastic leukemia, so the T cells may come from the graft donor.

This clonotype occurred a few times. The chain couples TRBV6-2 or TRBV6-3 to TRBJ2-2, with D tentatively TRBD1 or TRBD2 (5 bases each). V dropped 4 bases and J dropped 1 base, with 13 bases sitting between them. Per the germline V gene, CDR1 is MNHEY and CDR2 is SVGEGT. This CDR3 spans 16 amino acids. Written as DNA, the CDR3 is TGTGCCAGCAGTTCCCGGGACGGCGGGAACACCGGGGAGCTGTTTTTT. It is translated as CASSSRDGGNTGELFF.

In its sample, this clonotype was seen many times. V gene TRBV9 combines with J gene TRBJ2-2; D gene unclear. The CDR3 spans 12 residues. Germline CDR1 is SGDLS and CDR2 is YYNGEE. The germline V and J ends were trimmed by 0 bases and 7 bases, with 4 bases remaining between them. DNA of the CDR3: TGTGCCAGCAGCGTAGCAAACGGGGAGCTGTTTTTT. Its translation: CASSVANGELFF.